One and the same sample provided the 7 T cell receptor beta chains below, sequenced in a study of T cells in Graves' hyperthyroidism and ophthalmopathy. RNA transcripts were the template for amplifying TCR beta CDR3 regions. HTBI primers drove first-round RT-PCR of the TCR CDR3. TCRdb analysed the multiplex PCR reads with MiXCR anew, one entry per CDR3 protein. This sample has just over 550,000 distinct CDR3 sequences; about half occur once, and the top ten carry about 7.8%. The sample taken for sequencing was peripheral blood or thyroid tissue (not recorded which). Receptors originate from a woman between 18 and 29 years old with Graves' hyperthyroidism.

The gene calls are TRBV6-6 and TRBJ1-1, with D perhaps matching TRBD1 (5 bases). The CDR3 spans 13 residues. The germline V gene encodes CDR1 MNHNY and CDR2 SVGAGI (reference sequence). This CDR3 reads CASLWTLNTEAFF. CDR3 in DNA: TGTGCAAGCCTCTGGACACTGAACACTGAAGCTTTCTTT.

The chain has TRBV7-6 and TRBJ1-1; D uncertain. CDR1 and CDR2 (germline): SGHVS, FNYEAQ. Between the trimmed V and J ends, which lost 6 bases and 11 bases, there was a span of 16 bases. The length of the CDR3 is 12 residues. The CDR3 DNA reads TGTGCCAGCAGTTTTCCGGGGTTTGGGGCTTTCTTT. It yields the protein CASSFPGFGAFF.

The rearrangement links TRBV25-1 to TRBJ1-4; 7 nucleotides line up with TRBD1. V lost 6 bases to trimming and J lost 8 bases; unmatched junction nucleotides: 12. This CDR3 has 15 amino acids. CDR1 MGHDK and CDR2 SYGVNS come from the germline V gene. The CDR3 spells CASRPRGAWGEKLFF. DNA for the CDR3: TGTGCCAGCAGGCCCAGGGGGGCGTGGGGCGAAAAACTGTTTTTT.

This chain uses TRBV15 with TRBJ1-4; maybe TRBD1 (5 bases). Germline loops: CDR1 LNHNV, CDR2 YYDKDF (reference sequence). This CDR3 has 16 residues. V was trimmed by 2 bases and J by 7 bases, leaving 17 bases between them. The DNA for the CDR3 is TGTGCCACCAGCAGACAACCGGGACGATCAGGTGAAAAACTGTTTTTT. As protein: CATSRQPGRSGEKLFF.

This clonotype has ten or more counts. The genes are TRBV20-1 and TRBJ1-1; TRBD1 is a possible D gene (6 bases). V was trimmed by 3 bases and J by 0 bases, leaving 8 bases between them. Germline assignment: CDR1 DFQATT and CDR2 SNEGSKA (reference sequence). The CDR3 consists of 13 residues. The CDR3 spells CSASGGLNTEAFF. The CDR3 region has the DNA TGCAGTGCTAGCGGGGGGCTGAACACTGAAGCTTTCTTT.

About this clonotype itself: A much larger clone sits a single nucleotide away, making a read error possible. The rearrangement links TRBV25-1 to TRBJ1-2; TRBD1 matches 8 bases. The CDR3 runs 15 residues. Germline V CDR1 and CDR2: MGHDK, SYGVNS. The trim removed 10 bases at V and 5 bases at J, leaving 15 bases unmatched. The CDR3 DNA is TGTGCCAACAGCCAAGTTGGGACAGGCCCATATGGCTACACCTTC. The encoded protein is CANSQVGTGPYGYTF.

The chain is built from TRBV7-2 and TRBJ1-2; 7 bases fit TRBD1. The CDR3 runs 14 residues. After removal of 4 bases from V and 7 bases from J, the junction contained 9 bases not matched to a gene. Germline CDR1 and CDR2: SGHTA and FQGNSA. The CDR3 reads CASSYIRDSTGYTF. Written as DNA, the CDR3 is TGTGCCAGCAGCTACATCCGGGACAGTACTGGCTACACCTTC.